This T cell receptor beta chain was sequenced in a study of cytomegalovirus exposure and HLA in healthy donors. Overall study: Unique TCRs from HLA-typed donors, 80 million to 90 million of them, were held in an early data release.

This CDR3 spans 16 amino acids. Losses at the gene ends were 0 bases for V and 4 bases for J; bases not matched to a gene: 7. Germline V gene data show CDR1 as MNHEY and CDR2 as SVGAGI. Primers included in the PCR were 60 Vbeta and 13 Jbeta primers. Only in-frame clones appear in the TCRdb table, and some are missing; sequencing was by immunoSEQ multiplex PCR. The sample has about 99,000 clones; about three quarters are singletons. General study points: Later work found that TCR association rates differed between HLA loci; DRB1 had the most and HLA-C the fewest. Analyses of presence/absence relied on an assumption of roughly uniform sequencing depth across donors.

Comment on this clone: Its antigen is as yet unknown.

The chain is built from TRBV6-5 and TRBJ2-7, with 9 bases lining up with TRBD2. The sequenced sample was PBMCs. This TCR was sampled from a young woman in good health and CMV-seropositive. The CDR3 reads CASSYSRGGRGYEQYF. CDR3 nucleotide sequence: TGTGCCAGCAGTTACTCGAGGGGCGGGAGGGGATACGAGCAGTACTTC.